This T cell receptor beta chain came from a study of T cells after yellow fever vaccination. Whole-study context: Preparation of the low-cell-number fractions used SMART-Seq v4 Ultra Low Input.

The study, taken as a whole, reports: Most primary-vaccination clones recurred post-booster (around 95% CD4, over 70% CD8).

MiXCR, run by TCRdb on the 5' RACE reads, gives a single entry per CDR3 protein. The sample contains about 510,000 distinct CDR3 sequences, about a fifth of which appear only once. Concerning this clonotype: Its antigen is not known.

This specimen was PBMCs, taken 21 days after the first yellow fever vaccination. This receptor was identified in a man aged 18 to 30 who received the YFV17D yellow fever vaccine.

CDR3 sequence: CASSSLYAGQVYEQYF. Here the CDR3 DNA reads TGTGCCAGCAGCTCCCTCTATGCTGGACAGGTTTACGAGCAGTACTTC. V gene TRBV7-9 combines with J gene TRBJ2-7; 7 bases are a match to TRBD1. The CDR3 is 16 residues long. Looked up from germline, CDR1 is SEHNR and CDR2 is FQNEAQ (reference sequence). V dropped 4 bases and J dropped 4; count of bases not matched to a gene: 13.